This entry is about one T cell receptor (beta chain). TCRdb's copy holds only in-frame clones and misses some; the assay was immunoSEQ multiplex PCR. This sample has under 400,000 clones; roughly 87% occur once, and the top ten carry roughly 3.1%. The sample's treatment: over 15 received Ad26.COV2.S at low or high dose, single or two shots; 5 received placebo; per-sample allocation not given. Sampling was done on day 63 after the first vaccine or placebo injection. This entry belongs to a study of Ad26.COV2.S vaccination and SARS-CoV-2 variants. CDR1 is LNHNV, CDR2 YYDKDF, per germline (reference sequence). V gave up 10 bases and J gave up 6 bases; unmatched junction bases: 5. The length of the CDR3 is 11 residues.

The sequencing here drew on peripheral blood, taken in a trial of Ad26.COV2.S vaccine versus placebo. This receptor was taken from a person aged 18-60 years who received the Ad26.COV2.S COVID-19 vaccine or a placebo. The chain links TRBV15 to TRBJ1-2; 7 bases align to TRBD1. CDR3: CAIKGANGYTF. The CDR3 nucleotides are TGTGCCATCAAGGGGGCTAATGGCTACACCTTC.